The rows below give T cell receptor beta chains drawn from one sample of a study of blood T cells in healthy people across ages. In TCRdb, the 5' RACE reads were re-called with MiXCR into one record per CDR3 protein. The repertoire consists of some 1.7 million distinct CDR3 sequences, with under 30% occurring once and the leading ten covering 7% to 9%. Sequencing was performed on blood. These receptors all come from a woman in her 30s in good health. Each CDR3 is given with its conserved first and last residue. The D gene is left open where the match is weak. Size tells how often a clone was seen (once, few, many) or the class of an expanded clone, and some rows leave it out.

TRBJ2-2 TRBV5-6 TRBD2 once TGTGCCAGCAGCTTGTTTAGCGGGGTGCCCACCGGGGAGCTGTTTTTT CASSLFSGVPTGELFF
TRBJ1-3 TRBV9 NA few TGTGCCAGCAGCGTTTCTGGAAACACCATATATTTT CASSVSGNTIYF
TRBJ2-7 TRBV28 TRBD1 many TGTGCCAGCAGCGGTGGGACAGGGTCTTCCTACGAGCAGTACTTC CASSGGTGSSYEQYF
TRBJ2-3 TRBV20-1 NA few TGCAGTGCTACCACGCACACTAGCACAGATACGCAGTATTTT CSATTHTSTDTQYF
TRBJ2-1 TRBV5-6 NA few TGTGCCAGCAGCCGGTGGGGGGCGGGAGTGGCGTACAATGAGCAGTTCTTC CASSRWGAGVAYNEQFF
TRBJ2-1 TRBV12-3/TRBV12-4 NA few TGTGCCAGCAGGGAGACAGGAGCTTACAATGAGCAGTTCTTC CASRETGAYNEQFF
TRBJ2-5 TRBV20-1 NA many TGCAGTGCTAGAGGACTAGGAGAGACCCAGTACTTC CSARGLGETQYF
TRBJ1-2 TRBV3-1 NA few TGTGCCAGCAGCCAAGTCTCGTCAGGGGATGGCTATGGCTACACCTTC CASSQVSSGDGYGYTF
TRBJ2-1 TRBV18 NA many TGTGCCAGCTCGGCCGGGACCGTCTTAAGGAATGAGCAGTTCTTC CASSAGTVLRNEQFF
TRBJ2-5 TRBV7-2 NA NA TGTGCCAGCGGCCGACAGGTCTTAGGTCGCGAGACCCAGTACTTC CASGRQVLGRETQYF
TRBJ1-1 TRBV6-6 NA NA TGTGCCAGCAGTCCTGGGGGGGCCCGCACTGAAGCTTTCTTT CASSPGGARTEAFF
TRBJ2-3 TRBV4-1 NA NA TGCGCCAGCAGCCAAAGTGCGGGGGCGCCTTTGGCGCAGTATTTT CASSQSAGAPLAQYF
TRBJ2-7 TRBV3-1 TRBD2 few TGTGCCAGCAGCTCTTGGACTAGCGGGAGGGCCTCGGGGACATACGAGCAGTACTTC CASSSWTSGRASGTYEQYF
TRBJ2-7 TRBV28 TRBD2 few TGTGCCAGCAGGATGGGAGGGAGTGTTTACGAGCAGTACTTC CASRMGGSVYEQYF
TRBJ2-1 TRBV6-5 TRBD1 NA TGTGCCAGCGGTTCCCTGGGACAGGGGAATGAGCAGTTCTTC CASGSLGQGNEQFF
TRBJ2-5 TRBV12-3/TRBV12-4 TRBD2 few TGTGCCAGCAGTCCTGGACTAGCTTTGCACAATGAGCAGTACTTC CASSPGLALHNEQYF
TRBJ2-5 TRBV25-1 NA few TGTGCCAGCAGTGAATTTGGGGGGGGCGGGGAGACCCAGTACTTC CASSEFGGGGETQYF
TRBJ1-2 TRBV20-1 NA few TGCAGTGCTAGCGCCGGGCACGGCTACACCTTC CSASAGHGYTF
TRBJ2-1 TRBV20-1 TRBD2 few TGCAGTGCTAGAGATCTGTTGCGGGGGGACTACAATGAGCAGTTCTTC CSARDLLRGDYNEQFF
TRBJ2-7 TRBV7-9 NA NA TGTGCCAGCAGCTTAGCTATGTCTAGCGAGGGAAGCTACGAGCAGTACTTC CASSLAMSSEGSYEQYF
TRBJ2-7 TRBV18 NA once TGTGCCAGCTCACCAGGCCCAGGTCCCGAGCAGTACTTC CASSPGPGPEQYF
TRBJ2-5 TRBV20-1 NA NA TGCAGTGCCGCCGGGGGGCTTCAAGAGACCCAGTACTTC CSAAGGLQETQYF
TRBJ2-1 TRBV10-1 NA NA TGCGCCAGCAGTGACTCGGGGGGCCAGTCCTACAATGAGCAGTTCTTC CASSDSGGQSYNEQFF
TRBJ1-1 TRBV18 NA many TGTGCCAGCAGTCCAACAGGTCTTACTGAAGCTTTCTTT CASSPTGLTEAFF
TRBJ1-2 TRBV6-5 TRBD1 few TGTGCCAGCAGCCCAACACAGGGGGCGGGCGGCTACACCTTC CASSPTQGAGGYTF
TRBJ2-5 TRBV5-6 TRBD2 few TGTGCCAGCAGCCATCCGACTAGCGGGGAAGAGACCCAGTACTTC CASSHPTSGEETQYF
TRBJ2-5 TRBV10-2 NA NA TGCGCCAGCAGTGACTACGCCATCGAGCGACGGCAAGAGACCCAGTACTTC CASSDYAIERRQETQYF
TRBJ1-5 TRBV20-1 NA few TGCAGTGCTAGTTGGGGGGCTGTTCAGCCCCAGCATTTT CSASWGAVQPQHF
TRBJ1-4 TRBV12-3/TRBV12-4 NA many TGTGCCAGCAGTTCCGGGTCGGGTGAAAAACTGTTTTTT CASSSGSGEKLFF
TRBJ2-7 TRBV12-3/TRBV12-4 TRBD2 NA TGTGTCAGCAGCCCAGCGGGAGGGCTCTTAGACGAGCAGTACTTC CVSSPAGGLLDEQYF
TRBJ2-1 TRBV12-3/TRBV12-4 TRBD2 many TGTGCCAGCAGTTTCAGGACTAGTAGGCACAATGAGCAGTTCTTC CASSFRTSRHNEQFF
TRBJ2-1 TRBV7-2 NA NA TGTGCCAGCAGCCACCGTCAACTAGAACCGCAGTTCTTC CASSHRQLEPQFF
TRBJ1-2 TRBV29-1 NA few TGCAGCGTTGTCTGGTCAGGGGTTGGCTACACCTTC CSVVWSGVGYTF
TRBJ2-7 TRBV6-1 TRBD1 NA TGTGCCAGCAGTGATTACCCGGGACAGCCCTACGAGCAGTACTTC CASSDYPGQPYEQYF
TRBJ2-5 TRBV29-1 NA NA TGCAGCGCAAGGACAGCCCTTCAAGAGACCCAGTACTTC CSARTALQETQYF
TRBJ2-7 TRBV20-1 NA NA TGCAGTGCTAGAGATCTCGAAGCGGTTTTCTCCTACAATGAGCAGTACTTC CSARDLEAVFSYNEQYF
TRBJ2-1 TRBV7-2 NA NA TGTGCCAGCAGCTTTAGAGGCGTTGGCTCCTACAATGAGCAGTTCTTC CASSFRGVGSYNEQFF
TRBJ2-7 TRBV9 NA few TGTGCCAGCAGCTACGAGGCGGGGCAAGGCTACAATGAGCAGTACTTC CASSYEAGQGYNEQYF
TRBJ1-1 TRBV5-1 NA NA TGCGCCAGCAGTATGGGGGCGGCTACTGAAGCTTTCTTT CASSMGAATEAFF
TRBJ2-1 TRBV19 NA few TGTGCCAGTAGTAACGTGGGAGCTGAAGATGAGCAGTTCTTC CASSNVGAEDEQFF
TRBJ2-1 TRBV6-5 NA few TGTGCCAGCAGCCCCGTGTTCACTACCCGCATGGATGAGCAGTTCTTC CASSPVFTTRMDEQFF
TRBJ1-5 TRBV10-3 TRBD1 few TGTGCCATCAGTGACTCGGACAGGGGATATCAGCCCCAGCATTTT CAISDSDRGYQPQHF
TRBJ1-5 TRBV20-1 NA many TGCAGTGCTAGAGGGGTAAAGGAACAGCCCCAGCATTTT CSARGVKEQPQHF
TRBJ2-1 TRBV6-2/TRBV6-3 TRBD2 NA TGTGCCGGCAGAAGGGGGACTAGCGGCTACAATGAGCAGTTCTTC CAGRRGTSGYNEQFF
TRBJ2-7 TRBV24-1 TRBD1 many TGTGCCACCAGTGAGACAGGGGGCTTCAACGAGCAGTACTTC CATSETGGFNEQYF
TRBJ2-1 TRBV2 TRBD1 NA TGTGCCAGCCGGGACAGGGCCAATAATGAGCAGTTCTTC CASRDRANNEQFF
TRBJ2-7 TRBV10-3 TRBD2 many TGTGCCATCAGTGGGGGCTCCTCCCTAGCGGGAGCTCTCGCCTACGAGCAGTACTTC CAISGGSSLAGALAYEQYF
TRBJ1-5 TRBV25-1 NA NA TGTGCCAGCAGTGAACCGGGATCCGCCGGTGATCAGCCCCAGCATTTT CASSEPGSAGDQPQHF
TRBJ2-1 TRBV7-2 TRBD2 few TGTGCCAGCAGCTTAGCGAGGACTAGCGGCAATGAGCAGTTCTTC CASSLARTSGNEQFF
TRBJ2-5 TRBV11-2 TRBD2 NA TGTGCCAGCAGCTTAGTTTCGGCTAGCGGGGAAGAGACCCAGTACTTC CASSLVSASGEETQYF